The rows below give T cell receptor beta chains drawn from one sample of a study of T cells in Graves' hyperthyroidism and ophthalmopathy. TCRdb used MiXCR to reprocess the multiplex PCR reads, holding one entry per CDR3 protein. Among about 590,000 distinct CDR3 sequences listed, less than 20% were seen once. Sequences were obtained from blood. The origin of the receptors is a woman in her 30s with Graves' hyperthyroidism. Each CDR3 is given with its conserved first and last residue. The D gene is left open where the match is weak. The size of a clone is reported for some rows only, either as once, few or many, or as a class for expanded clones.

cdr3_nt: TGTGCCAGCAGCGTAGACGGGGCAGCGTCCTACAATGAGCAGTTCTTC
cdr3_aa: CASSVDGAASYNEQFF
d_call: -
v_call: TRBV9
j_call: TRBJ2-1
clone_size: -

cdr3_nt: TGTGCCAGCAGTACCAGTTTTGCGGGAGAGTTTCTGCCGCAGTATTTT
cdr3_aa: CASSTSFAGEFLPQYF
d_call: TRBD2
v_call: TRBV6-1
j_call: TRBJ2-3
clone_size: many

cdr3_nt: TGTGCCATCAGTGAACGGACGCCCTACAATGAGCAGTTCTTC
cdr3_aa: CAISERTPYNEQFF
d_call: -
v_call: TRBV10-3
j_call: TRBJ2-1
clone_size: few

cdr3_nt: TGTGCCACCAGTGCGCCGGGGATGGGGCACAATGAGCAGTTCTTC
cdr3_aa: CATSAPGMGHNEQFF
d_call: -
v_call: TRBV24-1
j_call: TRBJ2-1
clone_size: -

cdr3_nt: TGCGCCAGCAGCTTGACTAGCAGCTCCTACAATGAGCAGTTCTTC
cdr3_aa: CASSLTSSSYNEQFF
d_call: -
v_call: TRBV5-1
j_call: TRBJ2-1
clone_size: many

cdr3_nt: TGCAGCGGGCGGATTGGAAACTACGAGCAGTACTTC
cdr3_aa: CSGRIGNYEQYF
d_call: -
v_call: TRBV29-1
j_call: TRBJ2-7
clone_size: -

cdr3_nt: TGCGCCAGCAGCCAGGACAGGCCCTCCTACAATGAGCAGTTCTTC
cdr3_aa: CASSQDRPSYNEQFF
d_call: TRBD1
v_call: TRBV5-1
j_call: TRBJ2-1
clone_size: many

cdr3_nt: TGTGCCAGCAGCTCCTTGAACAGGGATGAGACCCAGTACTTC
cdr3_aa: CASSSLNRDETQYF
d_call: -
v_call: TRBV5-6
j_call: TRBJ2-5
clone_size: many

cdr3_nt: TGTGCCATCAGTGAGACAGAGGGAGTCTACGAGCAGTACTTC
cdr3_aa: CAISETEGVYEQYF
d_call: -
v_call: TRBV10-3
j_call: TRBJ2-7
clone_size: -

cdr3_nt: TGCAGTGCACCCCCGGGACTAGATAAGGATACGCAGTATTTT
cdr3_aa: CSAPPGLDKDTQYF
d_call: TRBD2
v_call: TRBV20-1
j_call: TRBJ2-3
clone_size: -

cdr3_nt: TGTGCCAGCAGTTTAGGGGGAGAGGCCCAGTACTTC
cdr3_aa: CASSLGGEAQYF
d_call: -
v_call: TRBV12-3/TRBV12-4
j_call: TRBJ2-5
clone_size: few

cdr3_nt: TGTGCCACCAGTGACGGCCCTGAGGAATATGGCTACACCTTC
cdr3_aa: CATSDGPEEYGYTF
d_call: -
v_call: TRBV24-1
j_call: TRBJ1-2
clone_size: few

cdr3_nt: TGTGCCAGCAGCGTTGGTATAGGTCAGCCCCAGCATTTT
cdr3_aa: CASSVGIGQPQHF
d_call: -
v_call: TRBV9
j_call: TRBJ1-5
clone_size: few

cdr3_nt: TGTGCCAGCAGCGAACTAGCGGGAGGGCCAGAGGTTTTGAATGAGCAGTTCTTC
cdr3_aa: CASSELAGGPEVLNEQFF
d_call: TRBD2
v_call: TRBV7-6
j_call: TRBJ2-1
clone_size: many

cdr3_nt: TGTGCCAGCTCACCCCGCGGAGGAACGGGCTACGAGCAGTACTTC
cdr3_aa: CASSPRGGTGYEQYF
d_call: -
v_call: TRBV18
j_call: TRBJ2-7
clone_size: many

cdr3_nt: TGTGCCACCAGCGCAGCGGGAGATAACTCAGATACGCAGTATTTT
cdr3_aa: CATSAAGDNSDTQYF
d_call: TRBD2
v_call: TRBV24-1
j_call: TRBJ2-3
clone_size: many

cdr3_nt: TGTGCCAGTTCCTCACATGCCTACGAGCAGTACTTC
cdr3_aa: CASSSHAYEQYF
d_call: -
v_call: TRBV6-1
j_call: TRBJ2-7
clone_size: many